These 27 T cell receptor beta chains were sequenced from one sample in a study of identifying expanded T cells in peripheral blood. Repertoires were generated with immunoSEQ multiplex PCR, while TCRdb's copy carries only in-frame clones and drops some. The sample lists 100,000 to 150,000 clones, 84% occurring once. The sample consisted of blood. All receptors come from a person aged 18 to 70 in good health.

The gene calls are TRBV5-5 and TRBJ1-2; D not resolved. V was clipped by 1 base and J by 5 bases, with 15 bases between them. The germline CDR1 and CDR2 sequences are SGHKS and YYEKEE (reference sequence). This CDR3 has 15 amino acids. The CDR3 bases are TGTGCCAGCAGCTTGACGGGAAGACCTACATATGGCTACACCTTC. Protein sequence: CASSLTGRPTYGYTF.

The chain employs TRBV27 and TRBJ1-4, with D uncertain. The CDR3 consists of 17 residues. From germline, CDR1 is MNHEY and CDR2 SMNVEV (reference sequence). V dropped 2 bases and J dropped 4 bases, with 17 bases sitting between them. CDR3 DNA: TGTGCCAGCAGTTTAACACCCCTACAGACTTATAATGAAAAACTGTTTTTT. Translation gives CASSLTPLQTYNEKLFF.

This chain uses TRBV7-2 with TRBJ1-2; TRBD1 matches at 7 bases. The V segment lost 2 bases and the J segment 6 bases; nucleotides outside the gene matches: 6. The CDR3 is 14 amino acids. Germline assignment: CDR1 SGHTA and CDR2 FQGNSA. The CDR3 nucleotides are TGTGCCAGCAGCTTATTCTTACAGGGGAATGGCTACACCTTC. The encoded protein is CASSLFLQGNGYTF.

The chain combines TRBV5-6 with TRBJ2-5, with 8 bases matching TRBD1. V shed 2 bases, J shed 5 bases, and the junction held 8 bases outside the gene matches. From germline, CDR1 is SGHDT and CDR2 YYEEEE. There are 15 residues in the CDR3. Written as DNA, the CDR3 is TGTGCCAGCAGCTTCTCAACAGGGGGGATGGAGACCCAGTACTTC. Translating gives CASSFSTGGMETQYF.

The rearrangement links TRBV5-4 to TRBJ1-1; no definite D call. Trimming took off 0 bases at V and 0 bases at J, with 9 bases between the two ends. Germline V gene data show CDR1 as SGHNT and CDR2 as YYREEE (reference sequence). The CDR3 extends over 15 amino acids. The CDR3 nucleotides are TGTGCCAGCAGCTTGGTAAATCCAGTGAACACTGAAGCTTTCTTT. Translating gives CASSLVNPVNTEAFF.

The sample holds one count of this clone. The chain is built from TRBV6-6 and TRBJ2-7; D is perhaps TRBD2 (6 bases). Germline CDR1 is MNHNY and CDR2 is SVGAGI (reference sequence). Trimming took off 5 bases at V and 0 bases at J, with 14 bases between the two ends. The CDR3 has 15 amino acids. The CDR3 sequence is CASSRDGGNSYEQYF. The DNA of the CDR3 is TGTGCCAGCAGTCGGGACGGAGGGAACTCCTACGAGCAGTACTTC.

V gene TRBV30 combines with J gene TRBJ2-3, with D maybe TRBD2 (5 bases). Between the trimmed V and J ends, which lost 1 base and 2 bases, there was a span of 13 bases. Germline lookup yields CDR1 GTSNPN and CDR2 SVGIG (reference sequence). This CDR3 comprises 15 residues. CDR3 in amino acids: CAWSEMGAPTDTQYF. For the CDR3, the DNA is TGTGCCTGGAGTGAGATGGGAGCACCCACAGATACGCAGTATTTT.

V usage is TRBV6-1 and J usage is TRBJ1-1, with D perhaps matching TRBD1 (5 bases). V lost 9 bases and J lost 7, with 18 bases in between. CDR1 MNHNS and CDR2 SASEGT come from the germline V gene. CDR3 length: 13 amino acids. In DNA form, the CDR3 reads TGTGCCAGTTTTATCGGGGCAGGATATGAAGCTTTCTTT. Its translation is CASFIGAGYEAFF.

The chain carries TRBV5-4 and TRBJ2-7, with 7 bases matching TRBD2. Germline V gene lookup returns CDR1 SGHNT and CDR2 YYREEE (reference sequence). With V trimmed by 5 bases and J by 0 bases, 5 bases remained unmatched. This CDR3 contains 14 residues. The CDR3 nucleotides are TGTGCCAGCAGGGGGGGAGGGCCCTCCTACGAGCAGTACTTC. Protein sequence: CASRGGGPSYEQYF.

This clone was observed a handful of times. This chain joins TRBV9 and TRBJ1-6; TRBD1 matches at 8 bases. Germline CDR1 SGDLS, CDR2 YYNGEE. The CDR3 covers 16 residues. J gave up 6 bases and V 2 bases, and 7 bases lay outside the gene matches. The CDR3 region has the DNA TGTGCCAGCAGCGTTGGCCTAGGACAGGGTAATTCACCCCTCCACTTT. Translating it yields CASSVGLGQGNSPLHF. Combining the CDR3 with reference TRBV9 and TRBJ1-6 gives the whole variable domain DSGVTQTPKHLITATGQRVTLRCSPRSGDLSVYWYQQSLDQGLQFLIQYYNGEERAKGNILERFSAQQFPDLHSELNLSSLELGDSALYFCASSVGLGQGNSPLHFGNGTRLTVT.

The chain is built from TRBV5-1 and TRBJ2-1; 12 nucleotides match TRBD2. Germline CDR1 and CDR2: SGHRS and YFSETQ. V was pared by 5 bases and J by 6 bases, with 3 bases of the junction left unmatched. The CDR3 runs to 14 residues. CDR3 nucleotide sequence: TGCGCCAGCAGAACTAGCGGGGGGTCCAATGAGCAGTTCTTC. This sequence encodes CASRTSGGSNEQFF.

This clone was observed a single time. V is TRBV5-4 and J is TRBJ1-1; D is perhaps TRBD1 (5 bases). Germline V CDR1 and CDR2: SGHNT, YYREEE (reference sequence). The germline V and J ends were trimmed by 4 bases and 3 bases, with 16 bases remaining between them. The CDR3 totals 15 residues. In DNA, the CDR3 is TGTGCCAGCAGCAAACCCCGCCGGGGACACACTGAAGCTTTCTTT. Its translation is CASSKPRRGHTEAFF.

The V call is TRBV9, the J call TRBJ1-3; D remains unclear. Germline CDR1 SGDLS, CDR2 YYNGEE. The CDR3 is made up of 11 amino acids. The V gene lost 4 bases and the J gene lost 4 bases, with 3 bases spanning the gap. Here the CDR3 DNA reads TGTGCCAGCAGCTGGGGAAACACCATATATTTT. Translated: CASSWGNTIYF.

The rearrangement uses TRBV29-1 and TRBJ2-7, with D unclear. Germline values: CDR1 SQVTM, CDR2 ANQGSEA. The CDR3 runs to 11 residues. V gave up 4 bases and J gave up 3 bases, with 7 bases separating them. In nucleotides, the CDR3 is TGCAGCGTTGGACAAAACTACGAGCAGTACTTC. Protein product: CSVGQNYEQYF.

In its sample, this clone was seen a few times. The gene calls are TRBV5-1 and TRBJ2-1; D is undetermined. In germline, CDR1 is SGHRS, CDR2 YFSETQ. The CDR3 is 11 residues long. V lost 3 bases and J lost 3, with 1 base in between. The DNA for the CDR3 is TGCGCCAGCAGCTACTACAATGAGCAGTTCTTC. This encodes CASSYYNEQFF.

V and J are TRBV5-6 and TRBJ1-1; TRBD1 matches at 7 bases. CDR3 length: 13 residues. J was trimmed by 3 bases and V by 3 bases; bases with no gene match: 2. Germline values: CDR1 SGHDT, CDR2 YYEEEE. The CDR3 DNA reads TGTGCCAGCAGCTCCAGGGGGTACACTGAAGCTTTCTTT. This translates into CASSSRGYTEAFF.

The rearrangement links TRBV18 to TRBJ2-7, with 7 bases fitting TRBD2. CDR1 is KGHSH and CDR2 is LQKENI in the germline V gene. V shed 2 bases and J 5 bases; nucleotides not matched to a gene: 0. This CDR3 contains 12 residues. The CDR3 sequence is CASSPGGDEQYF. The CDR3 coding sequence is TGTGCCAGCTCACCAGGGGGGGACGAGCAGTACTTC.

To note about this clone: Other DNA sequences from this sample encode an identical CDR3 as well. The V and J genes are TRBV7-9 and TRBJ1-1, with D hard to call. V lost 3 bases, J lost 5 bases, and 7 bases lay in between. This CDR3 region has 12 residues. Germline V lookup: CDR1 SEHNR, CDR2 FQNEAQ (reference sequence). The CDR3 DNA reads TGTGCCAGCAGCTTGGCTGGGACTGAAGCTTTCTTT. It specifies CASSLAGTEAFF.

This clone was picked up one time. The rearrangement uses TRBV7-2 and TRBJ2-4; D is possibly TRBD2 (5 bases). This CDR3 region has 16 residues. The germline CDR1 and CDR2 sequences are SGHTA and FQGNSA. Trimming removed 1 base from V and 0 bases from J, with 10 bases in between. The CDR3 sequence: CASSLEVGLAKNIQYF. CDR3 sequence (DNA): TGTGCCAGCAGCTTAGAAGTAGGACTAGCCAAAAACATTCAGTACTTC.

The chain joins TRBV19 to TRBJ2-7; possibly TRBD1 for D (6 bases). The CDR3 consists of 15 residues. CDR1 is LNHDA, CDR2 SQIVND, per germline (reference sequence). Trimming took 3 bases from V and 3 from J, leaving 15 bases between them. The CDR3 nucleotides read TGTGCCAGTAGTATCGGCCAGGGGTTCGACTACGAGCAGTACTTC. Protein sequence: CASSIGQGFDYEQYF.

The CDR3 nucleotides read TGTGCCACCAGCAGAGTTTCGGACAGTTACGAGCAGTACTTC. It codes for CATSRVSDSYEQYF. The chain carries TRBV15 and TRBJ2-7; D is perhaps TRBD1 (6 bases). Germline loops: CDR1 LNHNV, CDR2 YYDKDF (reference sequence). V was shortened by 1 base and J by 4 bases, with 11 bases between the two germline ends. This CDR3 has 14 amino acids.

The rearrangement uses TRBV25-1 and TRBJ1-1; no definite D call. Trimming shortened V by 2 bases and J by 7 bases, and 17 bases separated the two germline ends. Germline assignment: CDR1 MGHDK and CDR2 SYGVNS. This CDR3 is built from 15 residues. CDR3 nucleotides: TGTGCCAGCAGTGAACGTGGGATGGGAAACGATGAAGCTTTCTTT. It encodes CASSERGMGNDEAFF. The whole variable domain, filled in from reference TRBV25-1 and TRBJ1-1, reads EADIYQTPRYLVIGTGKKITLECSQTMGHDKMYWYQQDPGMELHLIHYSYGVNSTEKGDLSSESTVSRIRTEHFPLTLESARPSHTSQYLCASSERGMGNDEAFFGQGTRLTVV.

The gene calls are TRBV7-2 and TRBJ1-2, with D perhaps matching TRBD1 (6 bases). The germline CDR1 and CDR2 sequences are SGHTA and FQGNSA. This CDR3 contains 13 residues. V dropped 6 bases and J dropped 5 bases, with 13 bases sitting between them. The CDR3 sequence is CASRDSQVYGYTF. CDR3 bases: TGTGCCAGCAGGGACAGTCAGGTTTATGGCTACACCTTC.

For the CDR3, the DNA is TGTGCCAGCAGCCACCCAACCGGGACAGGGAGAAACACTGAAGCTTTCTTT. It is translated as CASSHPTGTGRNTEAFF. The chain joins TRBV14 to TRBJ1-1; 9 bases fit TRBD1. Trimming removed 3 bases from V and 2 bases from J; junction bases left unmatched: 10. There are 17 residues in the CDR3. CDR1 SGHDN and CDR2 FVKESK come from the germline V gene.

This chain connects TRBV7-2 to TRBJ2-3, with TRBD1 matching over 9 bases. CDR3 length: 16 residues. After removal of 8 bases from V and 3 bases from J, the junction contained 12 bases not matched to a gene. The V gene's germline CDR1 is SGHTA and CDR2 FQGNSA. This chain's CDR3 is CASRQPGQGTTDTQYF. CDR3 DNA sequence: TGTGCCAGCCGCCAACCGGGACAGGGCACGACAGATACGCAGTATTTT. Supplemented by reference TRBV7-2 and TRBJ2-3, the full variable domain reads GAGVSQSPSNKVTEKGKDVELRCDPISGHTALYWYRQSLGQGLEFLIYFQGNSAPDKSGLPSDRFSAERTGGSVSTLTIQRTQQEDSAVYLCASRQPGQGTTDTQYFGPGTRLTVL.

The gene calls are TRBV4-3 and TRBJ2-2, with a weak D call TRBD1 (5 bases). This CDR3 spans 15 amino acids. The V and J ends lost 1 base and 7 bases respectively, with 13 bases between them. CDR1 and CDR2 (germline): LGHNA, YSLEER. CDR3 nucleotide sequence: TGCGCCAGCAGCCAAGTTAGGTTTCAGGGCGGGGAGCTGTTTTTT. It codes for CASSQVRFQGGELFF.

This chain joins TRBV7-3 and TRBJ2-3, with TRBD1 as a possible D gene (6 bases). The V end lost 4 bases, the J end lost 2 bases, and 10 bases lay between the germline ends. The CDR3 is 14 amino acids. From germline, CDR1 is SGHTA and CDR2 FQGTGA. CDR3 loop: CASSSGHITDTQYF. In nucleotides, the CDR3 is TGTGCCAGCAGCTCGGGACATATCACAGATACGCAGTATTTT.